The T cell receptor (beta chain) under discussion was sequenced for a study of blood T cells in healthy people across ages. About this clonotype itself: Its antigen is undetermined.

All donors came from Russia, were Caucasian and healthy, and spanned ages roughly 6 to 100. Through a sample-barcoded 5' primer and a J-beta primer mix, a second PCR was run for roughly 7 to 12 cycles. TCRdb fed the 5' RACE reads into MiXCR, producing one record per CDR3 protein. This table holds about 1.1 million distinct CDR3 sequences, under 40% found once. Study conclusions and caveats: Getting older went along with TCR beta diversity per million T cells dropping roughly linearly. Leaving the PBMCs unsorted stopped any conclusive comparison of naive versus antigen-experienced cells. More naive CD4+ cells and higher diversity marked long-lived donors relative to aged donors.

V was clipped by 8 bases and J by 3 bases; unmatched bases: 6. Germline V CDR1 and CDR2: MGHRA, YSYEKL. The CDR3 runs to 15 residues. The sequence derives from a man aged 18 to 30 in good health. The sequencing input was blood. The rearrangement joins TRBV4-1 to TRBJ2-3; 12 nucleotides line up with TRBD2. The CDR3 nucleotides are TGCGCCAGCGCCCGACTAGCGGGGGTAACAGATACGCAGTATTTT. It encodes CASARLAGVTDTQYF.